This T cell receptor (beta chain) was captured by sequencing in a study of blood T cells in healthy people across ages. With 6 bases removed from V and 6 bases from J, the gap between germline ends came to 15 bases. In germline, CDR1 is DFQATT, CDR2 SNEGSKA (reference sequence). This CDR3 has 12 residues. General study points: It was found that TCR beta diversity correlated strongly with the percentage of naive T cells. TCR beta diversity per million T cells fell roughly linearly with age.

Primers used in a second PCR of roughly 6 to 12 cycles were a sample-barcoded 5' primer and a J-beta primer mix. TCRdb called the 5' RACE reads again in MiXCR, with one record for every CDR3 protein. This table holds roughly 2 million distinct CDR3 sequences, just under 50% found once. This clonotype was observed a handful of times. Its specificity is unknown. The chain has TRBV20-1 and TRBJ2-7; no reliable D call. This receptor was taken from a woman between 40 and 50 years old in good health. The sequenced sample was blood. The CDR3 nucleotides read TGCAGTGCCCGACACGGTCCTGCCGAGCAGTACTTC. This translates into CSARHGPAEQYF.